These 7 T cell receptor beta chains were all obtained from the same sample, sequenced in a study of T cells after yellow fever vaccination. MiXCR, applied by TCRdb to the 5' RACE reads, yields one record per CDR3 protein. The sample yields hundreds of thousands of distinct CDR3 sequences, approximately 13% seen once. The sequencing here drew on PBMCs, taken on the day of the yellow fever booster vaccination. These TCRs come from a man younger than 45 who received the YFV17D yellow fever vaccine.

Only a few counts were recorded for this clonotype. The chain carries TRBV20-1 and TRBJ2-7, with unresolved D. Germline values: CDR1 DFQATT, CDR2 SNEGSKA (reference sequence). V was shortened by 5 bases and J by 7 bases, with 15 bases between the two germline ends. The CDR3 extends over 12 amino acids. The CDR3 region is CSAWTPVGEQYF. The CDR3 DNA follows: TGCAGTGCTTGGACCCCCGTGGGGGAGCAGTACTTC.

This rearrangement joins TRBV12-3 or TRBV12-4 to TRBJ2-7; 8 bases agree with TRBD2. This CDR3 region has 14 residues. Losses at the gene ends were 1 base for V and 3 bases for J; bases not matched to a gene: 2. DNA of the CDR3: TGTGCCAGCAGTTTAGGGGGACTAGACTACGAGCAGTACTTC. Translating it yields CASSLGGLDYEQYF.

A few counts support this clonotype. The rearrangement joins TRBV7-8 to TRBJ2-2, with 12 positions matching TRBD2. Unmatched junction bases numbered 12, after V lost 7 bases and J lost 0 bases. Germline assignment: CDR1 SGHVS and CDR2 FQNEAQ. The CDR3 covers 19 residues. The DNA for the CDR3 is TGTGCCAGCACCTGGGGTGGACTAGCGGGAATTTCGAACACCGGGGAGCTGTTTTTT. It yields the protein CASTWGGLAGISNTGELFF.

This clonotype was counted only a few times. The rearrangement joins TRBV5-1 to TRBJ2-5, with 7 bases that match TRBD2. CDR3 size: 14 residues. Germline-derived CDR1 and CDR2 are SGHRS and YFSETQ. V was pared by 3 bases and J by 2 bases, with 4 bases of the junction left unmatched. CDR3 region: CASSYLAAQETQYF. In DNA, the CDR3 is TGCGCCAGCAGCTACCTAGCGGCACAAGAGACCCAGTACTTC. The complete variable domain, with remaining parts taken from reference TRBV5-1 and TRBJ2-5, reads KAGVTQTPRYLIKTRGQQVTLSCSPISGHRSVSWYQQTPGQGLQFLFEYFSETQRNKGNFPGRFSGRQFSNSRSEMNVSTLELGDSALYLCASSYLAAQETQYFGPGTRLLVL.

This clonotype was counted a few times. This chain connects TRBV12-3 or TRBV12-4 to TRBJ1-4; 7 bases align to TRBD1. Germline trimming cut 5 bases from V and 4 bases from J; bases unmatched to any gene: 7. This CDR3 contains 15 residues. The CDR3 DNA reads TGTGCCAGCAGTACGGGGACAGCACGTAATGAAAAACTGTTTTTT. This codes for CASSTGTARNEKLFF.

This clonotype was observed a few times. The CDR3 region has the DNA TGTGCCAGCAGTGCGTCCGGTCCTCGGGACTATGGCTACACCTTC. This sequence encodes CASSASGPRDYGYTF. The rearrangement links TRBV6-1 to TRBJ1-2; D remains unclear. CDR3 length equals 15 residues. The germline CDR1 and CDR2 sequences are MNHNS and SASEGT. V dropped 4 bases and J dropped 3 bases, with 15 bases sitting between them.

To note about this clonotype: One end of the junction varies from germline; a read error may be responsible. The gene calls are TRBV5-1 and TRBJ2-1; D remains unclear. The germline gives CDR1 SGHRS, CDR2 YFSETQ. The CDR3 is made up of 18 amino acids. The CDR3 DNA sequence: TGCGCCAGCAGCTTGAACGGCGGCCTCCTGAGGCCCTACAATGAGCCGTTCTTC. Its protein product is CASSLNGGLLRPYNEPFF.